Below, 3 T cell receptor beta chains from the same sample are listed, as sequenced in a study of shared T cell receptors in the human thymus. TCRdb keeps only in-frame clones here, not all; method: immunoSEQ multiplex PCR. The sample lists about 380,000 clones; about 95% were seen once. What was sequenced was thymocytes. All receptors derive from a human donor.

The rearrangement uses TRBV6-5 and TRBJ2-7, with 7 positions matching TRBD2. Germline lookup yields CDR1 MNHEY and CDR2 SVGAGI. V lost 2 bases, J lost 1 base, and 5 bases stayed unmatched. The CDR3 has 15 amino acids. The CDR3 reads CASSYRREWSYEQYF. As DNA, the CDR3 is TGTGCCAGCAGTTACCGGCGGGAGTGGTCCTACGAGCAGTACTTC.

The V gene is TRBV30, the J gene TRBJ1-5; 7 bases fit TRBD1. This CDR3 region has 13 residues. Trimming cost V 6 bases and J 5 bases; bases outside gene matches: 7. Germline assignment: CDR1 GTSNPN and CDR2 SVGIG (reference sequence). Here the CDR3 reads CACDTGEYQPQHF. The DNA of the CDR3 is TGTGCCTGCGACACAGGGGAGTATCAGCCCCAGCATTTT.

This chain uses TRBV19 with TRBJ2-6; TRBD1 is a possible D gene (6 bases). The CDR3 runs 15 residues. The V end was cut by 5 bases, the J end by 3 bases, with 11 bases between. Germline V gene data show CDR1 as LNHDA and CDR2 as SQIVND (reference sequence). The CDR3 reads CASSQGGSGANVLTF. The CDR3, as DNA: TGTGCCAGTAGTCAAGGGGGAAGTGGGGCCAACGTCCTGACTTTC.